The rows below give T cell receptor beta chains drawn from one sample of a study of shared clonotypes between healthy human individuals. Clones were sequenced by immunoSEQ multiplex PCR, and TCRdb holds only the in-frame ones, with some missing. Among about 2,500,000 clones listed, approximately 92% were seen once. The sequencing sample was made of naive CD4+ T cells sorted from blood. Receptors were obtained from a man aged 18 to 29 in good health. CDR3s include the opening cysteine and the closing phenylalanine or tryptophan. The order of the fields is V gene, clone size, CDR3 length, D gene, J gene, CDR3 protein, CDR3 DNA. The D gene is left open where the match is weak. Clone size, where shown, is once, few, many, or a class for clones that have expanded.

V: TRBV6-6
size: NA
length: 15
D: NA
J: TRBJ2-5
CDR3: CASSYFGIARETQYF
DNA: TGTGCCAGCAGTTACTTCGGGATCGCAAGGGAGACCCAGTACTTC

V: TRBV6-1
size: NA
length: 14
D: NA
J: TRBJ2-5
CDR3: CASTRAPGAETQYF
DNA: TGTGCCAGCACCCGAGCCCCAGGGGCGGAGACCCAGTACTTC

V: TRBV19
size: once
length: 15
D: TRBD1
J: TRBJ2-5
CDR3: CASSIGDSYQETQYF
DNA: TGTGCCAGTAGTATCGGGGACAGCTACCAAGAGACCCAGTACTTC

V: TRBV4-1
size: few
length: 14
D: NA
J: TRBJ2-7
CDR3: CASSQEGLSYEQYF
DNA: TGCGCCAGCAGCCAAGAAGGGCTTTCCTACGAGCAGTACTTC

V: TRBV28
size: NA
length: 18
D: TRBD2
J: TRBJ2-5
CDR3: CASRVNPGLAGSQETQYF
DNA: TGTGCCAGCAGAGTGAACCCAGGACTAGCGGGGTCCCAAGAGACCCAGTACTTC

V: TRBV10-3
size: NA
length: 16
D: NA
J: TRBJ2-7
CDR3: CAISVGDPNLNYEQYF
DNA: TGTGCCATCAGTGTGGGGGACCCCAACCTCAATTACGAGCAGTACTTC

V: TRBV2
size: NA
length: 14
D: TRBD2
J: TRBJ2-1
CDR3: CASRRTSFANEQFF
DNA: TGTGCCAGCAGACGGACTAGCTTCGCCAATGAGCAGTTCTTC

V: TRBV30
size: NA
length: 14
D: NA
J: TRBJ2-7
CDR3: CAWGPRGSSYEQYF
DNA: TGTGCCTGGGGCCCCCGGGGCTCGTCCTACGAGCAGTACTTC

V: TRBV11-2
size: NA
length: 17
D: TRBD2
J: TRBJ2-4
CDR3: CASSLASGGADKNIQYF
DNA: TGTGCCAGCAGCTTAGCCAGCGGGGGGGCGGACAAAAACATTCAGTACTTC

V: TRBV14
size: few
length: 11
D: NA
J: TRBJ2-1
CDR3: CASSLGREQFF
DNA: TGTGCCAGCAGCCTGGGTAGGGAGCAGTTCTTC

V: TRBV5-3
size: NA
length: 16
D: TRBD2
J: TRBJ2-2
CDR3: CARSHLLANHTGELFF
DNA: TGTGCCAGAAGCCACCTACTAGCGAACCACACCGGGGAGCTGTTTTTT

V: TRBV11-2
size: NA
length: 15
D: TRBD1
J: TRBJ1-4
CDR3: CASSSQGQINEKLFF
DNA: TGTGCCAGCAGCTCCCAGGGACAGATTAATGAAAAACTGTTTTTT

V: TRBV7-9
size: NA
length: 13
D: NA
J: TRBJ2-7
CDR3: CASSHTGLREQYF
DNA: TGTGCCAGCAGCCATACAGGGTTGAGAGAGCAGTACTTC

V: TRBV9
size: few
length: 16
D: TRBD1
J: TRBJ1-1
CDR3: CASSVRTGGLGTEAFF
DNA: TGTGCCAGCAGCGTCCGGACAGGGGGCCTTGGGACTGAAGCTTTCTTT

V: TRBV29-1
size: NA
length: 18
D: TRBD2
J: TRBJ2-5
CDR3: CSVHPDLAGGPKRETQYF
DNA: TGCAGCGTACACCCTGACTTAGCGGGGGGGCCGAAAAGAGAGACCCAGTACTTC

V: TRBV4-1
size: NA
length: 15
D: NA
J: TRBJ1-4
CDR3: CASSQTGTTNEKLFF
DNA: TGCGCCAGCAGCCAGACAGGTACAACTAATGAAAAACTGTTTTTT

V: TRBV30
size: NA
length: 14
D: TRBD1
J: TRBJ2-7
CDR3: CAWSVTAGGYEQYF
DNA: TGTGCCTGGAGTGTAACGGCAGGGGGCTACGAGCAGTACTTC

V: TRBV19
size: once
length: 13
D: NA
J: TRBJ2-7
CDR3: CASGSPPLSEQYF
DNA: TGTGCCAGTGGATCCCCCCCGTTATCCGAGCAGTACTTC

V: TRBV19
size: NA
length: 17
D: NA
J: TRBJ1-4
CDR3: CASSIQQKTPTNEKLFF
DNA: TGTGCCAGTAGTATACAGCAGAAGACCCCAACTAATGAAAAACTGTTTTTT

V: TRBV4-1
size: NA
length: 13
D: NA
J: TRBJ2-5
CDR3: CASSGRNSETQYF
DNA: TGCGCCAGCAGCGGAAGAAATTCAGAGACCCAGTACTTC

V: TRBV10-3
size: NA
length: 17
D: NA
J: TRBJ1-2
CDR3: CAISESGLGGAGYGYTF
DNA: TGTGCCATCAGTGAGTCGGGCCTAGGCGGGGCAGGCTATGGCTACACCTTC

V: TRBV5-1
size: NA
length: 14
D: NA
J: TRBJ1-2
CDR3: CASSLDRKEYGYTF
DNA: TGCGCCAGCAGCTTGGACCGGAAAGAGTATGGCTACACCTTC

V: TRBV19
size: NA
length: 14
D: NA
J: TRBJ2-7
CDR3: CASSPSGVGGEQYF
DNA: TGTGCCAGTAGCCCTTCAGGGGTGGGAGGCGAGCAGTACTTC

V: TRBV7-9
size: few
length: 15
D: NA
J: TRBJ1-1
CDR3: CASSYPGSLNTEAFF
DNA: TGTGCCAGCAGTTACCCGGGCAGTTTGAACACTGAAGCTTTCTTT

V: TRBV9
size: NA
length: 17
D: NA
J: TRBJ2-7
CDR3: CASSVGVAPAGVGEQYF
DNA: TGTGCCAGCAGCGTAGGGGTGGCGCCGGCGGGTGTGGGAGAGCAGTACTTC

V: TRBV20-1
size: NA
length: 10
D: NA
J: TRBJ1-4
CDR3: CSAEREKLFF
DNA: TGCAGTGCTGAGCGGGAAAAACTGTTTTTT

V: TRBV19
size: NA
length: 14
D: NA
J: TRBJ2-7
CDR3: CASSRTAISYEQYF
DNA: TGTGCCAGTAGTCGGACGGCTATCTCCTACGAGCAGTACTTC

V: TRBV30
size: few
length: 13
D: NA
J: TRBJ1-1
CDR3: CAWSGEVNTEAFF
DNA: TGTGCCTGGAGTGGAGAAGTGAACACTGAAGCTTTCTTT

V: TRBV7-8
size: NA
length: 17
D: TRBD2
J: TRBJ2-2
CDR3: CASSLGGLAGNTGELFF
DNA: TGTGCCAGCAGCTTAGGGGGGCTAGCGGGGAACACCGGGGAGCTGTTTTTT

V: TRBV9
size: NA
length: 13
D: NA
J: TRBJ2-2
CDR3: CASSPTWTGELFF
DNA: TGTGCCAGCAGCCCAACCTGGACCGGGGAGCTGTTTTTT

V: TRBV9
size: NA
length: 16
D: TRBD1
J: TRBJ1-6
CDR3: CASSVNWDRVYSPLHF
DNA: TGTGCCAGCAGCGTAAATTGGGACAGGGTTTATTCACCCCTCCACTTT

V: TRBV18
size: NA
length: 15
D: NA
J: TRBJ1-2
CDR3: CASSPPQGSVYGYTF
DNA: TGTGCCAGCTCACCACCGCAGGGTTCTGTCTATGGCTACACCTTC